Listed here are 11 T cell receptor beta chains from one sample, sequenced in a study of blood T cell repertoires in COVID-19. TCRdb's copy holds only in-frame clones and misses some; the assay was immunoSEQ multiplex PCR. In the table there are roughly 210,000 clones, roughly 84% of which are singletons. The sample consisted of peripheral blood. These receptors were taken from a woman over 75 with COVID-19, enrolled during active disease.

The chain employs TRBV6-1 and TRBJ2-7; the match to TRBD1 covers 9 bases. Germline V gene lookup returns CDR1 MNHNS and CDR2 SASEGT. This CDR3 spans 14 amino acids. J gave up 6 bases and V 0 bases, and 3 bases lay outside the gene matches. The CDR3 spells CASSEAGTGSEQYV. The CDR3 DNA is TGTGCCAGCAGTGAAGCGGGGACAGGGAGCGAGCAGTACGTC.

The rearrangement links TRBV5-8 to TRBJ1-2; D is unclear. The CDR3 is 14 residues long. V lost 0 bases and J 0 bases, leaving 6 bases between the germline ends. Germline CDR1 and CDR2: SGHTS and YDEGEE. The CDR3: CASSLDGTNYGYTF. CDR3 coding DNA: TGTGCCAGCAGCTTGGACGGGACTAACTATGGCTACACCTTC.

This clone was recorded only once. The chain recombines TRBV5-1 with TRBJ2-3, with TRBD2 identical over 11 bases. CDR1 SGHRS and CDR2 YFSETQ come from the germline V gene. CDR3 size: 17 residues. Trimming cost V 1 base and J 6 bases; bases outside gene matches: 10. The CDR3 region has the DNA TGCGCCAGCAGCTTGTCGTTTAGCGGGGGGGCCATTGATACGCAGTATTTT. Its translation: CASSLSFSGGAIDTQYF. Combining the CDR3 with reference TRBV5-1 and TRBJ2-3 gives the whole variable domain KAGVTQTPRYLIKTRGQQVTLSCSPISGHRSVSWYQQTPGQGLQFLFEYFSETQRNKGNFPGRFSGRQFSNSRSEMNVSTLELGDSALYLCASSLSFSGGAIDTQYFGPGTRLTVL.

This clone was seen a single time. The sample has other DNA sequences that encode this CDR3 too. The chain recombines TRBV18 with TRBJ1-4, with 7 bases identical to TRBD1. From germline, CDR1 is KGHSH and CDR2 LQKENI. The V segment lost 4 bases and the J segment 3 bases; nucleotides outside the gene matches: 2. The CDR3 extends over 14 amino acids. CDR3 nucleotides: TGTGCCAGCTCACAGGGGGCGGCTAATGAAAAACTGTTTTTT. As protein: CASSQGAANEKLFF.

The V gene is TRBV19, the J gene TRBJ1-4, with D perhaps TRBD1 (6 bases). The CDR3 loop spans 13 amino acids. In germline, CDR1 is LNHDA, CDR2 SQIVND (reference sequence). Trimming left V 7 bases short and J 12 bases short, with 18 bases between. In DNA form, the CDR3 reads TGTGCCAGTAAAAGAGTCCAAGGGGGAGAACTGTTTTTT. It codes for CASKRVQGGELFF.

This chain links TRBV6-5 with TRBJ2-1; the D gene is possibly TRBD2 (6 bases). Trimming took off 6 bases at V and 10 bases at J, with 13 bases between the two ends. The CDR3 spans 12 residues. CDR1 is MNHEY, CDR2 SVGAGI, per germline. DNA of the CDR3: TGTGCCAGCAGCGGGGGTCAGCGGGAGCAGTTCTTC. It codes for CASSGGQREQFF.

Here the CDR3 reads CSASNTLRGSTDTQYF. The CDR3 DNA reads as TGCAGTGCTAGTAATACTCTTCGGGGGTCCACAGATACGCAGTATTTT. The rearrangement links TRBV20-1 to TRBJ2-3; tentatively, D is TRBD2 (6 bases). Per the germline V gene, CDR1 is DFQATT and CDR2 is SNEGSKA (reference sequence). V gave up 3 bases and J gave up 2 bases, with 18 bases separating them. The CDR3 runs to 16 residues.

V usage is TRBV5-8 and J usage is TRBJ2-7; the match to TRBD2 covers 10 bases. This CDR3 comprises 14 residues. J gave up 6 bases and V 1 base, and 4 bases lay outside the gene matches. Germline-derived CDR1 and CDR2 are SGHTS and YDEGEE. The CDR3 sequence: CASSLLAGGGEQYF. The CDR3 DNA is TGTGCCAGCAGCTTGTTAGCGGGGGGCGGCGAGCAGTACTTC.

The chain links TRBV18 to TRBJ2-7; TRBD1 matches at 8 bases. This CDR3 has 14 residues. Germline V gene data show CDR1 as KGHSH and CDR2 as LQKENI. V was clipped by 6 bases and J by 1 base; unmatched bases: 5. As DNA, the CDR3 is TGTGCCAGCTCTCCGGGACAGGCTTCCTACGAGCAGTACTTC. This codes for CASSPGQASYEQYF.

The J gene is TRBJ1-1, the V gene TRBV2, with TRBD1 matching 9 bases. The CDR3 has 14 residues. Unmatched junction bases numbered 1, after V lost 4 bases and J lost 1 base. Germline-derived CDR1 and CDR2 are SNHLY and FYNNEI. CDR3 in DNA: TGTGCCAGCAGTGCACAGGGGGCGAACACTGAAGCTTTCTTT. Amino acids: CASSAQGANTEAFF.

The CDR3: CASSGLATPETQYF. CDR3 DNA sequence: TGTGCCAGCAGTGGTCTAGCGACCCCGGAGACCCAGTACTTC. This rearrangement joins TRBV6-2 or TRBV6-3 to TRBJ2-5; D possibly corresponds to TRBD2 (6 bases). The germline gives CDR1 MNHEY, CDR2 SVGEGT. The V gene lost 5 bases and the J gene lost 5 bases, with 15 bases spanning the gap. There are 14 residues in the CDR3.